The entry below gives a single T cell receptor (beta chain) sequence along with its context. The data originate from a study of shared T cell receptors in the human thymus. The CDR3 is 13 residues long. CDR1 and CDR2 from the germline V gene are GTSNPN and SVGIG (reference sequence). Libraries were prepared by immunoSEQ multiplex PCR; TCRdb keeps only in-frame clonotypes and omits some of them. Found here are under 450,000 clones, around 95% of them singletons; the top ten hold approximately 0.02%. V is TRBV30 and J is TRBJ1-4, with 7 bases fitting TRBD1. Sequencing was performed on thymocytes. The receptor was isolated from a human donor. CDR3 DNA: TGTGCTTGGCAAGGGGGCGAACAGGGGAGACTGTTTTTT. It yields the protein CAWQGGEQGRLFF.